The rows below give T cell receptor beta chains drawn from one sample of a study of cytomegalovirus exposure and HLA in healthy donors. Assay used: immunoSEQ multiplex PCR; TCRdb lists only in-frame clones, some missing. The table has tens of thousands of clones, 75% to 80% seen once; the top ten hold approximately 1.4%. Sequencing was carried out using PBMCs. These receptors were obtained from a female donor in good health and CMV-seronegative. Both conserved end residues are trimmed from each CDR3. The D gene is left open where the match is weak.

TRBD2	TRBV7-2	15	ASSPSLAGGSYNEQF
TRBD1	TRBV7-8	13	ASSSTTGDAYEQY
-	TRBV18	15	ASSSLTPAGGNQPQH
TRBD2	TRBV12-5	13	ASGSLAGGGETQY
TRBD1	TRBV13	13	ASSFRDRGWDEQY
-	TRBV7-8	11	ASSLAGVTEAF
-	TRBV9	10	ASSVGGGEQF
TRBD1	TRBV7-9	13	SSSPLGQGANEQF
TRBD1	TRBV30	9	AWQGAETQY
TRBD1	TRBV28	13	ASSPPGQGSYEQY
TRBD1	TRBV19	12	ASRRDRNTGELF
TRBD1	TRBV12-5	12	ASGPGTGMKEQY
TRBD2	TRBV7-9	15	ASSLPGVAGTTGELF
-	TRBV9	13	ASSPRMGGIYGYT
-	TRBV10-3	10	AISESRGGYT
TRBD1	TRBV5-1	13	ASSRGQGGLGTQY
TRBD1	TRBV11-2	12	ASTVGQLNTEAF
TRBD1	TRBV4-3	13	ASSQVPGGNYGYT
-	TRBV7-3	11	ASSSSGDYGYT
-	TRBV11-2	12	ASSLQRAGYGYT
TRBD2	TRBV4-3	14	ASSPGVGSGGAEQY
TRBD1	TRBV27	13	ASSFGTGHTGELF
-	TRBV4-3	12	ASSQFPGNTEAF
-	TRBV7-3	14	ASSPFRGSSYNEQF
TRBD1	TRBV18	14	ASSPTGQGITGELF
TRBD1	TRBV30	13	AWKQGARKGTEAF
TRBD1	TRBV4-3	13	ASSLGRQGNYGYT
-	TRBV11-2	12	ASSLMPGNSPLH
TRBD1	TRBV7-8	17	ASSFPVGQGIPSNQPQH